This T cell receptor beta chain was observed in a study of immune evolution from preneoplasia to lung adenocarcinoma. This clone showed up just once. Profiled with immunoSEQ multiplex PCR; TCRdb holds only in-frame clones, not every one. Among about 2,500 clones listed, about four fifths were seen once. The V end was cut by 6 bases, the J end by 3 bases, with 11 bases between. The germline V gene has CDR1 MNHNY and CDR2 SVGAGI (reference sequence). The CDR3 extends over 13 amino acids. Input material: FFPE adjacent normal lung tissue. The source of this sequence is a person of 80 years or more with lung adenocarcinoma. The chain joins TRBV6-6 to TRBJ1-1; weak D call: TRBD1 (5 bases). The CDR3 DNA reads as TGTGCCAGCAGGGGGGAGAGGTACACTGAAGCTTTCTTT. Translating gives CASRGERYTEAFF.